Each of the 5 T cell receptor beta chains below was sequenced from the same sample in a study of T cell responses to AZD1222 COVID-19 vaccine. Method: immunoSEQ multiplex PCR; TCRdb's copy keeps in-frame clones and lacks some. In the table there are about 130,000 clones, nearly 90% of which are singletons. The source was peripheral blood, collected 28 days after the second AZD1222 dose. These receptors all come from an adult who received the AZD1222 COVID-19 vaccine.

The gene calls are TRBV5-6 and TRBJ1-5, with D uncertain. The length of the CDR3 is 16 residues. Germline V lookup: CDR1 SGHDT, CDR2 YYEEEE. V gave up 3 bases and J gave up 2 bases, with 15 bases separating them. The CDR3 here is CASSSALGLRNQPQHF. Written as DNA, the CDR3 is TGTGCCAGCAGCTCGGCCCTCGGGCTTCGCAATCAGCCCCAGCATTTT.

V and J are TRBV3-1 (or the pseudogene TRBV3-2) and TRBJ2-6; 7 bases align to TRBD2. The CDR3 is 14 amino acids. V was pared by 6 bases and J by 6 bases, with 5 bases of the junction left unmatched. Germline V lookup: CDR1 LGHDT, CDR2 YNNKEL (reference sequence). The CDR3 reads CASRRAGEANVLTF. CDR3 bases: TGTGCCAGCAGACGGGCGGGAGAGGCCAACGTCCTGACTTTC.

The J gene is TRBJ1-1, the V gene TRBV12-5; D unresolved. The length of the CDR3 is 13 residues. CDR1 is LGHNT, CDR2 FRNRAP, per germline. Trimming took off 2 bases at V and 6 bases at J, with 10 bases between the two ends. The CDR3 DNA is TGTGCTAGTGGTTTGAGGAGGTTGGCTGAAGCTTTCTTT. Protein: CASGLRRLAEAFF.

The gene calls are TRBV27 and TRBJ1-4, with 7 bases that match TRBD1. There are 11 residues in the CDR3. Per the germline V gene, CDR1 is MNHEY and CDR2 is SMNVEV (reference sequence). V dropped 6 bases and J dropped 8; count of bases not matched to a gene: 0. CDR3 sequence (DNA): TGTGCCAGCAGGGGACAGGAAAAACTGTTTTTT. Its translation is CASRGQEKLFF.

This chain links TRBV7-9 with TRBJ2-3, with TRBD2 matching over 8 bases. The CDR3 covers 15 residues. The germline CDR1 and CDR2 sequences are SEHNR and FQNEAQ (reference sequence). Trimming removed 5 bases from V and 5 bases from J; junction bases left unmatched: 9. The DNA for the CDR3 is TGTGCCAGCAGCGGATTTAGCGGGGCCCAAGATACGCAGTATTTT. Amino acid sequence: CASSGFSGAQDTQYF.